This TCR beta chain was captured by sequencing in a study of beta chain features in type 1 diabetes. Study-wide background: The number of sorted cells examined across all samples was some 98,000,000.

J gave up 2 bases and V 3 bases, and 4 bases lay outside the gene matches. CDR3 length: 14 amino acids. Germline lookup yields CDR1 SGHRS and CDR2 YFSETQ. Populations obtained by sorting all exceeded 98% purity. Sequenced material consisted of expressed TCRB transcripts (all of the isolated RNA was reverse transcribed). Clones were read by immunoSEQ multiplex PCR, and TCRdb kept only the in-frame ones, dropping some. The sample holds about 260,000 clones, about 71% seen once. Sequencing was performed on naive CD4+ T cells from blood. The gene calls are TRBV5-1 and TRBJ1-1; 7 nucleotides match TRBD1. The clonotype comes from a man aged 30 to 45 in good health. CDR3 nucleotide sequence: TGCGCCAGCAGCTCGGGACAGTTAAACACTGAAGCTTTCTTT. It encodes CASSSGQLNTEAFF.